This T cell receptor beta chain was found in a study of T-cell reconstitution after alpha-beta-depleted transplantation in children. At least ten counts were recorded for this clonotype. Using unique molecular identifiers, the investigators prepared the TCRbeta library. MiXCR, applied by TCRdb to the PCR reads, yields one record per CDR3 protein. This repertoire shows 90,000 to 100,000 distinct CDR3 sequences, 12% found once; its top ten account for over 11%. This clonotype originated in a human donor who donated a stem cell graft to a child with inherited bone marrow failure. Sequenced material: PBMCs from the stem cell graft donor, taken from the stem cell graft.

The DNA of the CDR3 is TGTGCCAGCAGCCAGGGGGCCGATGAAGCTTTCTTT. Translation gives CASSQGADEAFF. The V gene is TRBV6-5, the J gene TRBJ1-1, with TRBD1 matching 8 bases. Germline CDR1 reads MNHEY; CDR2 reads SVGAGI. The CDR3 has 12 amino acids. V shed 6 bases and J 7 bases; nucleotides not matched to a gene: 4.